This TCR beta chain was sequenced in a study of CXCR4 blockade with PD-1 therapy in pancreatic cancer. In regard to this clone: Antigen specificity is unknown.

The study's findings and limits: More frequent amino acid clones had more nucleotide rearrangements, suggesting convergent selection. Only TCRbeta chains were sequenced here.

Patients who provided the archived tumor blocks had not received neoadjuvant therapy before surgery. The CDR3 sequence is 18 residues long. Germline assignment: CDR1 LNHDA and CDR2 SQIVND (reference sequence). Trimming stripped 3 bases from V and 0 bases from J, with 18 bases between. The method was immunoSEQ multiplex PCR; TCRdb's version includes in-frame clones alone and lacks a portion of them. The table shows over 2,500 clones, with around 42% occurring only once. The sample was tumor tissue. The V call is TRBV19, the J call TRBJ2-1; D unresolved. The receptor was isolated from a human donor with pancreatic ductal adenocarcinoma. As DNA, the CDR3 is TGTGCCAGTAGTATTAAGTGGAGTGGGTTCAGCTCCTACAATGAGCAGTTCTTC. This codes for CASSIKWSGFSSYNEQFF. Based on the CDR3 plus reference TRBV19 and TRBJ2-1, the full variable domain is DGGITQSPKYLFRKEGQNVTLSCEQNLNHDAMYWYRQDPGQGLRLIYYSQIVNDFQKGDIAEGYSVSREKKESFPLTVTSAQKNPTAFYLCASSIKWSGFSSYNEQFFGPGTRLTVL.